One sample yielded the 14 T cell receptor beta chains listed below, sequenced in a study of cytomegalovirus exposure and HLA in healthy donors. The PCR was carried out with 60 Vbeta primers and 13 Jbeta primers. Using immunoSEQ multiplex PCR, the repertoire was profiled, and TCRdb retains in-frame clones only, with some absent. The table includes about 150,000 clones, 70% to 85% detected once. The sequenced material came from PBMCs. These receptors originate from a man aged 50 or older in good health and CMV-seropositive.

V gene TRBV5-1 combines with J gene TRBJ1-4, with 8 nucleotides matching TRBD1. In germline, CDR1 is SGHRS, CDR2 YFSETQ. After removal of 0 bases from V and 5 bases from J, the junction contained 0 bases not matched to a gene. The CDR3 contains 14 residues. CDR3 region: CASSLGTGNEKLFF. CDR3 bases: TGCGCCAGCAGCTTGGGGACAGGGAATGAAAAACTGTTTTTT.

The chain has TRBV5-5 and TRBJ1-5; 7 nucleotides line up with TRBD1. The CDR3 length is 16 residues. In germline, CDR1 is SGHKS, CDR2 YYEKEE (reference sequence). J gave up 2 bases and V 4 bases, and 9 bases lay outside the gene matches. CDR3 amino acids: CASSPTTGMGNQPQHF. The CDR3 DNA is TGTGCCAGCAGCCCAACGACAGGGATGGGCAATCAGCCCCAGCATTTT.

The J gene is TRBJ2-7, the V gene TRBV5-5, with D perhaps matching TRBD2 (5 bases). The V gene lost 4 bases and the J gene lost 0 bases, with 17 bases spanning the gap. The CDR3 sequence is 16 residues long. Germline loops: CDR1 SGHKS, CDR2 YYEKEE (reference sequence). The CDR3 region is CASSHPGLKSSYEQYV. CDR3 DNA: TGTGCCAGCAGCCACCCCGGACTGAAGAGCTCCTACGAGCAGTACGTC.

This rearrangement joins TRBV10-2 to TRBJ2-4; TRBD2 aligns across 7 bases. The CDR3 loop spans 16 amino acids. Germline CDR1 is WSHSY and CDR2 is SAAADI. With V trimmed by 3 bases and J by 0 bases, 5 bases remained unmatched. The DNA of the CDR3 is TGCGCCAGCAGTGACCCGAGCGGGGCAGCCAAAAACATTCAGTACTTC. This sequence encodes CASSDPSGAAKNIQYF.

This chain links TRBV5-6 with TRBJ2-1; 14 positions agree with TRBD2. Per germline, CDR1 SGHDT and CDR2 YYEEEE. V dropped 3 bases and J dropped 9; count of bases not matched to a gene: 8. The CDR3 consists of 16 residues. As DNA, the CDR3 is TGTGCCAGCAGCTGGTGGGGACTAGCGGGAGAGGGTGAGCAGTTCTTC. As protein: CASSWWGLAGEGEQFF.

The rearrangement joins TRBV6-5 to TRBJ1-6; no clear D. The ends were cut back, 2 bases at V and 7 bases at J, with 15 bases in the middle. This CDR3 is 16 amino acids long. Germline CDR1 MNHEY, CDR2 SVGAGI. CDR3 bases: TGTGCCAGCAGTTACGGTACTAGGCACACCAATTCACCCCTCCACTTT. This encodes CASSYGTRHTNSPLHF.

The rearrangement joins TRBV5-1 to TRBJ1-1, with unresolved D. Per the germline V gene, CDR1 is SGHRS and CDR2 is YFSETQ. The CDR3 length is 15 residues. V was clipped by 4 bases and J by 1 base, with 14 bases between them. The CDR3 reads CASSPPGITNTEAFF. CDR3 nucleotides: TGCGCCAGCAGCCCTCCAGGCATAACGAACACTGAAGCTTTCTTT.

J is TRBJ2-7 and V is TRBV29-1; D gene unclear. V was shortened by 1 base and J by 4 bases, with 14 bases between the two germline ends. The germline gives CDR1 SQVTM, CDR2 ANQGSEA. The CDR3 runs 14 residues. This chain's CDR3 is CSVEVADSTYEQYF. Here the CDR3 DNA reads TGCAGCGTTGAAGTCGCCGACTCCACATACGAGCAGTACTTC.

The CDR3 spells CASSSGQGDNSPLHF. The CDR3 nucleotides are TGTGCCAGCAGTTCTGGACAGGGGGACAATTCACCCCTCCACTTT. The V gene is TRBV6-6, the J gene TRBJ1-6, with 10 bases aligning to TRBD1. The CDR3 runs to 15 residues. Germline-derived CDR1 and CDR2 are MNHNY and SVGAGI (reference sequence). Losses at the gene ends were 4 bases for V and 7 bases for J; bases not matched to a gene: 4.

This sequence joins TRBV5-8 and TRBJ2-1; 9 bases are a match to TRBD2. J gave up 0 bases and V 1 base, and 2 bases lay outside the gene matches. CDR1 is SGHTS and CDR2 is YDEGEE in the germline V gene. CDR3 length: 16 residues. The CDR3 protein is CASSLHSGSSYNEQFF. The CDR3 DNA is TGTGCCAGCAGCTTGCATAGCGGGAGCTCCTACAATGAGCAGTTCTTC.

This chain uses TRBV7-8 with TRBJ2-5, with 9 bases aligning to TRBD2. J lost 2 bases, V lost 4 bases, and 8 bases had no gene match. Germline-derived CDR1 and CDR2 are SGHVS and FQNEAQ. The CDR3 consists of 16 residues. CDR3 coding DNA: TGTGCCAGCAGCTCAGCCGGACTAGCGATACAAGAGACCCAGTACTTC. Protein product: CASSSAGLAIQETQYF.

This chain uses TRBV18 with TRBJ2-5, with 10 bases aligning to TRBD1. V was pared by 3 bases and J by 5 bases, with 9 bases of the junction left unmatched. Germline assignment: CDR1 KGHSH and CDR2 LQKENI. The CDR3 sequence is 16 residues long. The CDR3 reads CASSPQTGGVWETQYF. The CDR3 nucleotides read TGTGCCAGCTCACCCCAGACAGGGGGCGTGTGGGAGACCCAGTACTTC.

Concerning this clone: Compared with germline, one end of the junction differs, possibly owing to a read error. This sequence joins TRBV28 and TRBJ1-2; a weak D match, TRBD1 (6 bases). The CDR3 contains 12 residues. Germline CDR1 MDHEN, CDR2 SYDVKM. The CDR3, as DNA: TGTGCCAGCAGTCGACCAAGAGGACAGCCCTTCTTC. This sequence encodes CASSRPRGQPFF.

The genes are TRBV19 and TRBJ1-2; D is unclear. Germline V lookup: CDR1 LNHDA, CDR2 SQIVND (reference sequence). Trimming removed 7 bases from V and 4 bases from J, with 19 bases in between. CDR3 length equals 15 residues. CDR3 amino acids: CASTRTLVAGYGYTF. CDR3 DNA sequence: TGTGCCAGTACCCGCACACTTGTCGCAGGCTATGGCTACACCTTC.